The 18 T cell receptor beta chains in this list originate from one sample, sequenced in a study of T cell changes during pregnancy in multiple sclerosis. Repertoires were generated with immunoSEQ multiplex PCR, while TCRdb's copy carries only in-frame clones and drops some. The sample lists fewer than 90,000 clones, roughly 93% seen once, with 1.1% to 1.5% in the top ten. The sequencing used peripheral blood, collected in the third trimester of pregnancy. The receptors come from a female donor in good health, enrolled as a control in a pregnancy study.

The chain has TRBV29-1 and TRBJ2-7; 10 bases are a match to TRBD1. The V gene's germline CDR1 is SQVTM and CDR2 ANQGSEA. J was trimmed by 2 bases and V by 3 bases; bases with no gene match: 4. The CDR3 has 14 amino acids. The CDR3 loop reads CSVDAGTGAYEQYF. The CDR3 DNA reads TGCAGCGTTGATGCGGGGACAGGGGCCTACGAGCAGTACTTC.

The chain is built from TRBV9 and TRBJ1-1; D possibly corresponds to TRBD1 (5 bases). V dropped 0 bases and J dropped 0 bases, with 9 bases sitting between them. CDR3 size: 15 residues. The germline CDR1 and CDR2 sequences are SGDLS and YYNGEE. Here the CDR3 reads CASSVALGLNTEAFF. The CDR3 DNA sequence: TGTGCCAGCAGCGTAGCTTTGGGGCTGAACACTGAAGCTTTCTTT.

The chain recombines TRBV5-1 with TRBJ2-2; 8 bases map to TRBD2. V lost 1 base to trimming and J lost 5 bases; unmatched junction nucleotides: 4. Germline V gene sequence: CDR1 SGHRS, CDR2 YFSETQ. The CDR3 is made up of 15 amino acids. CDR3 residues: CASSLWREDTGELFF. The CDR3 region has the DNA TGCGCCAGCAGCTTGTGGCGGGAGGATACCGGGGAGCTGTTTTTT.

The chain has TRBV28 and TRBJ2-1; 9 bases fit TRBD2. In germline, CDR1 is MDHEN, CDR2 SYDVKM. This CDR3 comprises 16 residues. V lost 3 bases and J lost 0; bases outside the gene matches: 3. The CDR3 is CASSLSGGSSYNEQFF. For the CDR3, the DNA is TGTGCCAGCAGTTTGAGCGGGGGGAGCTCCTACAATGAGCAGTTCTTC.

V is TRBV10-2 and J is TRBJ1-1, with 7 bases identical to TRBD1. Unmatched junction bases numbered 5, after V lost 6 bases and J lost 1 base. The CDR3 sequence is 14 residues long. Looked up from germline, CDR1 is WSHSY and CDR2 is SAAADI. Here the CDR3 reads CASRPGGTNTEAFF. The DNA of the CDR3 is TGCGCCAGCAGGCCAGGGGGGACGAACACTGAAGCTTTCTTT.

This clone appeared a single time. This chain connects TRBV5-4 to TRBJ2-3; maybe TRBD2 (6 bases). V lost 0 bases and J lost 2, with 16 bases in between. The CDR3 sequence is 17 residues long. From germline, CDR1 is SGHNT and CDR2 YYREEE (reference sequence). The CDR3 sequence: CASSLDGGVSLTDTQYF. The CDR3 region has the DNA TGTGCCAGCAGCTTGGATGGCGGGGTATCCCTCACAGATACGCAGTATTTT.

The chain links TRBV2 to TRBJ1-5; no clear D. The germline V gene has CDR1 SNHLY and CDR2 FYNNEI. The CDR3 extends over 14 amino acids. The V end was cut by 5 bases, the J end by 3 bases, with 11 bases between. The CDR3 region is CASSRTAYNQPQHF. The DNA for the CDR3 is TGTGCCAGCAGTCGAACAGCTTACAATCAGCCCCAGCATTTT.

The V gene is TRBV2, the J gene TRBJ2-1, with D tentatively TRBD2 (6 bases). CDR3 length: 13 amino acids. V was clipped by 6 bases and J by 6 bases, with 12 bases between them. Germline CDR1 reads SNHLY; CDR2 reads FYNNEI. DNA for the CDR3: TGTGCCAGCAGGCGGGACCACGGCAATGAGCAGTTCTTC. It translates to CASRRDHGNEQFF.

The chain uses TRBV19 and TRBJ1-5, with a possible D match to TRBD1 (5 bases). The CDR3 consists of 16 residues. The ends were cut back, 7 bases at V and 7 bases at J, with 23 bases in the middle. Per the germline V gene, CDR1 is LNHDA and CDR2 is SQIVND (reference sequence). CDR3 loop: CASTDRALGGYQPQHF. The CDR3 DNA reads as TGTGCCAGTACCGATCGGGCCCTCGGGGGGTACCAGCCCCAGCATTTT.

The rearrangement joins TRBV28 to TRBJ2-1; 8 nucleotides line up with TRBD1. V gave up 6 bases and J gave up 8 bases; unmatched junction bases: 9. Germline V CDR1 and CDR2: MDHEN, SYDVKM. This CDR3 is built from 14 residues. The CDR3 DNA reads TGTGCCAGCAGCCAACCGACAGGGGCCGATGAGCAGTTCTTC. This encodes CASSQPTGADEQFF.

This clone is a singleton in its sample. The V and J genes are TRBV28 and TRBJ2-1; 10 nucleotides match TRBD1. V shed 2 bases and J 9 bases; nucleotides not matched to a gene: 13. From germline, CDR1 is MDHEN and CDR2 SYDVKM. This CDR3 comprises 17 residues. The CDR3 DNA reads as TGTGCCAGCAGTTTAGGAACGGGACAGGGGAGGTGGGGTGAGCAGTTCTTC. Translating gives CASSLGTGQGRWGEQFF.

This clone was counted once. The J gene is TRBJ1-6, the V gene TRBV5-6, with D possibly matching TRBD1 (6 bases). Germline CDR1 and CDR2: SGHDT and YYEEEE. The CDR3 sequence is 15 residues long. V was shortened by 5 bases and J by 8 bases, with 17 bases between the two germline ends. The CDR3: CASSFGGGADSPLHF. In DNA, the CDR3 is TGTGCCAGCAGTTTTGGCGGGGGGGCTGATTCACCCCTCCACTTT.

CDR3 DNA sequence: TGTGCCAGCCCGAATGCGGTATCTGGAAACACCATATATTTT. Translation: CASPNAVSGNTIYF. The chain joins TRBV5-7 to TRBJ1-3; D uncertain. TRBV5-7 is flagged as an ORF with uncertain function. The V end lost 7 bases, the J end lost 1 base, and 12 bases lay between the germline ends. The CDR3 is made up of 14 amino acids.

The V gene is TRBV28, the J gene TRBJ2-5; D remains unclear. The germline gives CDR1 MDHEN, CDR2 SYDVKM. V lost 2 bases, J lost 3 bases, and 7 bases lay in between. The CDR3 loop spans 13 amino acids. The CDR3 nucleotides read TGTGCCAGCAGTTTACTGGCAGAAGAGACCCAGTACTTC. This codes for CASSLLAEETQYF.

The rearrangement links TRBV9 to TRBJ2-1; a weak D match, TRBD1 (5 bases). Germline V CDR1 and CDR2: SGDLS, YYNGEE. The CDR3 length is 14 residues. V dropped 0 bases and J dropped 6 bases, with 10 bases sitting between them. In DNA form, the CDR3 reads TGTGCCAGCAGCGTAGGACAGTTCAGCAATGAGCAGTTCTTC. This sequence encodes CASSVGQFSNEQFF. The entire variable domain, with the rest obtained from reference TRBV9 and TRBJ2-1, is as follows: DSGVTQTPKHLITATGQRVTLRCSPRSGDLSVYWYQQSLDQGLQFLIQYYNGEERAKGNILERFSAQQFPDLHSELNLSSLELGDSALYFCASSVGQFSNEQFFGPGTRLTVL.

The chain carries TRBV5-1 and TRBJ2-2; 8 bases align to TRBD1. Germline CDR1 is SGHRS and CDR2 is YFSETQ. V shed 3 bases, J shed 8 bases, and the junction held 9 bases outside the gene matches. The CDR3 is 15 amino acids. This CDR3 reads CASSYDRGGSGELFF. CDR3 nucleotide sequence: TGCGCCAGCAGCTACGACAGGGGTGGTAGTGGGGAGCTGTTTTTT.

The V call is TRBV28, the J call TRBJ1-3; the D is unclear. The CDR3 extends over 14 amino acids. Deletions cut 3 bases from V and 4 bases from J, with 10 bases between. The V gene's germline CDR1 is MDHEN and CDR2 SYDVKM. The CDR3 here is CASSLGGIGNTIYF. Written as DNA, the CDR3 is TGTGCCAGCAGTTTGGGAGGAATCGGAAACACCATATATTTT. Full variable domain (rest looked up from reference TRBV28 and TRBJ1-3): DVKVTQSSRYLVKRTGEKVFLECVQDMDHENMFWYRQDPGLGLRLIYFSYDVKMKEKGDIPEGYSVSREKKERFSLILESASTNQTSMYLCASSLGGIGNTIYFGEGSWLTVV.

CDR3 nucleotides: TGTGCCAGCAGCTTAGAACAGGGGGTGATCACCGGGGAGCTGTTTTTT. Amino acids: CASSLEQGVITGELFF. V and J are TRBV7-8 and TRBJ2-2, with 8 bases that match TRBD1. This CDR3 has 16 amino acids. In germline, CDR1 is SGHVS, CDR2 FQNEAQ. The V segment lost 1 base and the J segment 4 bases; nucleotides outside the gene matches: 5.